A single sample is the source of the 27 T cell receptor beta chains below, sequenced in a study of cytomegalovirus exposure and HLA in healthy donors. Researchers ran the PCR with 60 Vbeta and 13 Jbeta primers. Here immunoSEQ multiplex PCR was the method, and the copy in TCRdb shows in-frame clones only, minus some. The repertoire holds approximately 140,000 clones, with approximately 78% as singletons. The sample taken for sequencing was PBMCs. The receptors come from a young man in good health and CMV-seropositive.

The gene calls are TRBV4-1 and TRBJ1-5; the D gene is possibly TRBD1 (5 bases). From germline, CDR1 is MGHRA and CDR2 YSYEKL. The CDR3 has 15 residues. Trimming took off 3 bases at V and 2 bases at J, with 11 bases between the two ends. This CDR3 reads CASSHQGGGNQPQHF. DNA for the CDR3: TGCGCCAGCAGCCACCAGGGAGGAGGCAATCAGCCCCAGCATTTT.

The chain employs TRBV30 and TRBJ2-1; a weak D match, TRBD1 (6 bases). CDR1 and CDR2 from the germline V gene are GTSNPN and SVGIG (reference sequence). The CDR3 is 14 residues long. V was cut by 3 bases and J by 3 bases, with 12 bases left in between. The CDR3 DNA reads as TGTGCCTGGAGGGGCGACAGGCGCTACAATGAGCAGTTCTTC. This translates into CAWRGDRRYNEQFF. Filled out from reference TRBV30 and TRBJ2-1, the complete variable domain reads SQTIHQWPATLVQPVGSPLSLECTVEGTSNPNLYWYRQAAGRGLQLLFYSVGIGQISSEVPQNLSASRPQDRQFILSSKKLLLSDSGFYLCAWRGDRRYNEQFFGPGTRLTVL.

The chain joins TRBV10-3 to TRBJ1-3; D call uncertain. V was trimmed by 5 bases and J by 3 bases, leaving 14 bases between them. Germline V gives CDR1 ENHRY, CDR2 SYGVKD. This CDR3 contains 15 residues. The CDR3 here is CAISPTAEGGNTIYF. Written as DNA, the CDR3 is TGTGCCATCAGTCCAACGGCGGAAGGTGGAAACACCATATATTTT.

V usage is TRBV28 and J usage is TRBJ2-7; 12 bases agree with TRBD2. The CDR3 runs 14 residues. With 6 bases clipped from V and 6 bases from J, the junction kept 6 bases outside the gene matches. Germline CDR1 reads MDHEN; CDR2 reads SYDVKM. CDR3: CASRPGLAGAEQYF. In DNA, the CDR3 is TGTGCCAGCAGGCCGGGACTAGCGGGTGCCGAGCAGTACTTC.

This clone turned up a few times. This chain uses TRBV28 with TRBJ2-7, with a weak D call TRBD2 (6 bases). This CDR3 spans 14 amino acids. Germline V gene data show CDR1 as MDHEN and CDR2 as SYDVKM. Trimming took off 2 bases at V and 2 bases at J, with 10 bases between the two ends. DNA of the CDR3: TGTGCCAGCAGTTTAGGGCGGGACGCCTACGAGCAGTACTTC. Amino acid sequence: CASSLGRDAYEQYF.

This chain uses TRBV6-5 with TRBJ1-3; D is perhaps TRBD1 (5 bases). The ends were cut back, 6 bases at V and 0 bases at J, with 12 bases in the middle. Germline CDR1 is MNHEY and CDR2 is SVGAGI. CDR3 size: 15 residues. The chain's CDR3 is CASRPDRFSGNTIYF. CDR3 sequence (DNA): TGTGCCAGCAGACCCGACAGATTCTCTGGAAACACCATATATTTT.

The chain carries TRBV25-1 and TRBJ2-5; tentatively, D is TRBD2 (5 bases). This CDR3 spans 14 amino acids. CDR1 MGHDK and CDR2 SYGVNS come from the germline V gene. Trimming removed 4 bases from V and 2 bases from J, with 11 bases in between. CDR3 DNA sequence: TGTGCCAGCAGTGGATGGACGGGGCAAGAGACCCAGTACTTC. Translating gives CASSGWTGQETQYF.

In this sample, this clone turned up a few times. This chain uses TRBV6-1 with TRBJ1-5, with D possibly being TRBD1 (5 bases). The CDR3 extends over 15 amino acids. Trimming removed 10 bases from V and 4 bases from J, with 20 bases in between. CDR1 and CDR2 (germline): MNHNS, SASEGT. The chain's CDR3 is CAIRPGGAANQPQHF. The CDR3 DNA sequence: TGTGCCATCAGGCCGGGAGGGGCCGCGAATCAGCCCCAGCATTTT.

The rearrangement uses TRBV5-1 and TRBJ1-1, with no clear D. This CDR3 contains 12 residues. From germline, CDR1 is SGHRS and CDR2 YFSETQ. V was shortened by 0 bases and J by 11 bases, with 11 bases between the two germline ends. The CDR3 reads CASSLDGGRAFF. In nucleotides, the CDR3 is TGCGCCAGCAGCTTGGATGGAGGGAGGGCTTTCTTT.

A few counts support this clone. Sequence at one end of the junction differs from germline and may be a read error. The CDR3 nucleotides read TGTGCTAGCAGCTTAGCCCAGGACTACGAGCAGTACTTC. Its translation: CASSLAQDYEQYF. V gene TRBV7-7 combines with J gene TRBJ2-7; D uncertain. Looked up from germline, CDR1 is SSHAT and CDR2 is FNYEAQ (reference sequence). The CDR3 totals 13 residues.

This chain joins TRBV4-2 and TRBJ2-5; D perhaps matches TRBD1 (6 bases). TRBJ2-7 explains the end of the DNA better; the J call may be wrong. This CDR3 is built from 14 residues. CDR1 and CDR2 (germline): LGHNA, YNFKEQ. CDR3 amino acids: CASSQEPGAREQYF. Here the CDR3 DNA reads TGTGCCAGCAGCCAGGAACCAGGGGCGCGCGAGCAGTACTTC.

The V and J genes are TRBV5-1 and TRBJ1-1, with TRBD1 as a possible D gene (5 bases). This CDR3 comprises 14 residues. CDR1 is SGHRS and CDR2 is YFSETQ in the germline V gene. Trimming removed 0 bases at V and 4 bases at J, with 10 bases between. CDR3: CASSLEGRGTEAFF. The CDR3 DNA sequence: TGCGCCAGCAGCTTGGAAGGGAGGGGCACTGAAGCTTTCTTT.

The chain is built from TRBV27 and TRBJ2-2; perhaps TRBD2 as D (6 bases). V gave up 1 base and J gave up 4 bases, with 13 bases separating them. Germline V gene data show CDR1 as MNHEY and CDR2 as SMNVEV (reference sequence). The CDR3 runs 16 residues. CDR3 loop: CASSLYQLAATGELFF. CDR3 in DNA: TGTGCCAGCAGTTTATATCAACTAGCCGCCACCGGGGAGCTGTTTTTT.

The chain links TRBV11-3 to TRBJ2-7, with 8 nucleotides matching TRBD1. V lost 4 bases to trimming and J lost 7 bases; unmatched junction nucleotides: 3. The CDR3 is 12 residues long. Germline assignment: CDR1 SGHNT and CDR2 YENEEA. CDR3 nucleotides: TGTGCCAGCAGCTCCACAGGGGGGGAGCAGTACTTC. It encodes CASSSTGGEQYF.

V is TRBV15 and J is TRBJ2-2; possibly TRBD1 for D (6 bases). Trimming took 1 base from V and 6 from J, leaving 15 bases between them. CDR3 length: 16 amino acids. Per the germline V gene, CDR1 is LNHNV and CDR2 is YYDKDF (reference sequence). CDR3 loop: CATSRGDKRRAGELFF. For the CDR3, the DNA is TGTGCCACCAGCAGAGGGGACAAGCGAAGGGCCGGGGAGCTGTTTTTT. Complete variable domain (other parts from reference TRBV15 and TRBJ2-2): DAMVIQNPRYQVTQFGKPVTLSCSQTLNHNVMYWYQQKSSQAPKLLFHYYDKDFNNEADTPDNFQSRRPNTSFCFLDIRSPGLGDTAMYLCATSRGDKRRAGELFFGEGSRLTVL.

This clone was seen more than once but under ten times. The V and J genes are TRBV7-2 and TRBJ2-1, with 10 bases lining up with TRBD2. Trimming at V came to 4 bases and at J to 7 bases, leaving 7 bases not matched to a gene. The CDR3 runs to 15 residues. Germline values: CDR1 SGHTA, CDR2 FQGNSA. This chain's CDR3 is CASSSTSGKANEQFF. CDR3 sequence (DNA): TGTGCCAGCAGCTCTACTAGCGGGAAAGCGAATGAGCAGTTCTTC.

The rearrangement joins TRBV19 to TRBJ1-1; D gene uncertain. Germline loops: CDR1 LNHDA, CDR2 SQIVND (reference sequence). The CDR3 contains 12 residues. V was trimmed by 6 bases and J by 1 base, leaving 6 bases between them. The CDR3 protein is CASRDSNTEAFF. The CDR3 nucleotides read TGTGCCAGTAGAGACTCGAACACTGAAGCTTTCTTT. Using reference TRBV19 and TRBJ1-1 for the parts outside the CDR3, the full variable domain is DGGITQSPKYLFRKEGQNVTLSCEQNLNHDAMYWYRQDPGQGLRLIYYSQIVNDFQKGDIAEGYSVSREKKESFPLTVTSAQKNPTAFYLCASRDSNTEAFFGQGTRLTVV.

CDR3 protein: CASVILTSGAYNEQFF. For the CDR3, the DNA is TGTGCCAGCGTCATTCTGACTAGCGGGGCGTACAATGAGCAGTTCTTC. The chain has TRBV2 and TRBJ2-1, with 11 bases matching TRBD2. Germline CDR1 reads SNHLY; CDR2 reads FYNNEI. The ends lost 8 bases at V and 4 bases at J; junction bases unmatched: 10. The CDR3 length is 16 residues.

The chain employs TRBV4-1 and TRBJ2-1, with D possibly matching TRBD1 (5 bases). Trimming stripped 1 base from V and 0 bases from J, with 10 bases between. This CDR3 is built from 16 residues. The germline V gene has CDR1 MGHRA and CDR2 YSYEKL. The CDR3 sequence is CASSQGGGTSYNEQFF. The CDR3 region has the DNA TGCGCCAGCAGCCAAGGGGGCGGTACCTCCTACAATGAGCAGTTCTTC.

This clone was seen just once. This chain links TRBV19 with TRBJ1-1; D is unclear. V was cut by 5 bases and J by 0 bases, with 7 bases left in between. The germline CDR1 and CDR2 sequences are LNHDA and SQIVND (reference sequence). This CDR3 has 13 amino acids. CDR3: CASSRGMNTEAFF. CDR3 in DNA: TGTGCCAGTAGTCGGGGAATGAACACTGAAGCTTTCTTT.

The chain couples TRBV4-1 to TRBJ2-1; weak D call: TRBD2 (6 bases). CDR1 is MGHRA, CDR2 YSYEKL, per germline. V was cut by 1 base and J by 0 bases, with 16 bases left in between. This CDR3 comprises 18 residues. CDR3 amino acids: CASSQVRGSPSSYNEQFF. The CDR3 coding sequence is TGCGCCAGCAGCCAAGTGCGGGGTAGCCCTAGCTCCTACAATGAGCAGTTCTTC.

The genes are TRBV28 and TRBJ1-1; 10 nucleotides agree with TRBD1. Germline CDR1 is MDHEN and CDR2 is SYDVKM. The CDR3 has 16 amino acids. Germline trimming cut 5 bases from V and 4 bases from J; bases unmatched to any gene: 10. The CDR3, as DNA: TGTGCCAGCAGTCAGGGACAGGGGAGGGGCGGCACTGAAGCTTTCTTT. This translates into CASSQGQGRGGTEAFF.

This rearrangement joins TRBV19 to TRBJ1-1, with D uncertain. Trimming cost V 10 bases and J 1 base, with 13 bases left between them. This CDR3 contains 13 residues. Germline CDR1 and CDR2: LNHDA and SQIVND (reference sequence). The CDR3 region is CAINNAGNTEAFF. CDR3 bases: TGTGCCATCAATAACGCCGGGAACACTGAAGCTTTCTTT.

The chain uses TRBV2 and TRBJ1-4; 10 nucleotides agree with TRBD1. CDR3 length equals 16 residues. The V segment lost 7 bases and the J segment 2 bases; nucleotides outside the gene matches: 7. The germline V gene has CDR1 SNHLY and CDR2 FYNNEI. CDR3 sequence (DNA): TGTGCCAGCAAGCGGGACAGGGGTGGCACTAATGAAAAACTGTTTTTT. It encodes CASKRDRGGTNEKLFF.

The gene calls are TRBV14 and TRBJ2-7; D is ambiguous. V lost 4 bases, J lost 7 bases, and 8 bases lay in between. Germline CDR1 SGHDN, CDR2 FVKESK. There are 11 residues in the CDR3. CDR3 in amino acids: CASSLSGEQYF. CDR3 bases: TGTGCCAGCAGCCTTTCCGGGGAGCAGTACTTC.

The sample holds one count of this clone. The J gene is TRBJ1-1, the V gene TRBV6-5; D remains unclear. The CDR3 totals 13 residues. V was clipped by 4 bases and J by 1 base, with 7 bases between them. Germline assignment: CDR1 MNHEY and CDR2 SVGAGI. CDR3 residues: CASSFTENTEAFF. DNA of the CDR3: TGTGCCAGCAGTTTCACAGAGAACACTGAAGCTTTCTTT.

This clone was found a few times. V usage is TRBV18 and J usage is TRBJ1-2, with D hard to call. Trimming removed 2 bases from V and 8 bases from J, with 15 bases in between. Germline loops: CDR1 KGHSH, CDR2 LQKENI. This CDR3 contains 14 residues. CDR3 protein: CASSPSFGERGYTF. The CDR3 bases are TGTGCCAGCTCACCATCGTTCGGGGAGCGCGGCTACACCTTC.